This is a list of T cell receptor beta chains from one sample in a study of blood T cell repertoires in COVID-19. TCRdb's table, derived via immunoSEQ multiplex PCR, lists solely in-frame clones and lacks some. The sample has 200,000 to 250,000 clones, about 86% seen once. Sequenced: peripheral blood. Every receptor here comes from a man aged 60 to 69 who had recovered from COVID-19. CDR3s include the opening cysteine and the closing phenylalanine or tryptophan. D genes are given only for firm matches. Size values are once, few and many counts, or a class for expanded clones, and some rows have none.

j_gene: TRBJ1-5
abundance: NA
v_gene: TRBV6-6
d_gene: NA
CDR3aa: CASSYDSYSNQPQHF
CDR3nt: TGTGCCAGCAGTTACGACAGTTATAGCAATCAGCCCCAGCATTTT

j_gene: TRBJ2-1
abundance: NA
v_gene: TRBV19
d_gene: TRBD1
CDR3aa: CASSINPGTAYNEQFF
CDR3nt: TGTGCCAGTAGTATAAATCCCGGGACAGCCTACAATGAGCAGTTCTTC

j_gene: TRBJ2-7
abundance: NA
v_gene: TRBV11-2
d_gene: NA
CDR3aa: CASSLGGSIPYEQYF
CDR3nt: TGTGCCAGCAGCTTAGGCGGTTCCATTCCCTACGAGCAGTACTTC

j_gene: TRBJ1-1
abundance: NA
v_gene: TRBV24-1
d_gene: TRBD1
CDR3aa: CATSDATGMNTEAFF
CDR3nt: TGTGCCACCAGTGATGCGACAGGGATGAACACTGAAGCTTTCTTT

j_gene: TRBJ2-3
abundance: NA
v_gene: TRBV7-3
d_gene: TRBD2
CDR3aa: CASSSTSGPRDTQYF
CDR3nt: TGTGCCAGCAGTTCCACTAGCGGACCCCGAGATACGCAGTATTTT

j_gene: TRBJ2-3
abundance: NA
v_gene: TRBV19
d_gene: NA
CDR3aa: CASSIATTGRLDTQYF
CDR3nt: TGTGCCAGTAGTATAGCGACGACAGGACGCTTGGATACGCAGTATTTT

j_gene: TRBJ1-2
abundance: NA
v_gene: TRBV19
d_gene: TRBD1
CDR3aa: CASRSTGGTYGYTF
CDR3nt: TGTGCCAGTAGATCTACAGGGGGGACCTATGGCTACACCTTC

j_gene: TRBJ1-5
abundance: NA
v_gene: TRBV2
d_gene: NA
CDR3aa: CASSERRTNQPQHF
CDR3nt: TGTGCCAGCAGTGAACGAAGGACTAATCAGCCCCAGCATTTT

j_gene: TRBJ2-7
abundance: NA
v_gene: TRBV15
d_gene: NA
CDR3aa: CATGINQGYEQYF
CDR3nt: TGTGCCACCGGTATAAATCAGGGCTACGAGCAGTACTTC

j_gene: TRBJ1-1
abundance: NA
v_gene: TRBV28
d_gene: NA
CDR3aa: CASSLRGVTEAFF
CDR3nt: TGTGCCAGCAGTTTACGCGGGGTCACTGAAGCTTTCTTT

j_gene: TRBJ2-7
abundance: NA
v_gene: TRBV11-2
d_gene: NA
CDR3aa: CASSLTAESSYEQYF
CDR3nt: TGTGCCAGCAGCTTAACAGCCGAGAGCTCCTACGAGCAGTACTTC

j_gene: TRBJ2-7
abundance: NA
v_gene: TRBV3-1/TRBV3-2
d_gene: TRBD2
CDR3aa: CASSASPPGLAVSYEQYF
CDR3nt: TGTGCCAGCAGCGCCTCACCTCCTGGACTAGCGGTTTCCTACGAGCAGTACTTC

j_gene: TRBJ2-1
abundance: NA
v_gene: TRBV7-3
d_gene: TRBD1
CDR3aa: CASSTGQGTEQFF
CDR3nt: TGTGCCAGCAGCACCGGACAGGGTACTGAGCAGTTCTTC

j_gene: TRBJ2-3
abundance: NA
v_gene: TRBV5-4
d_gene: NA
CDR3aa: CASSKAQDFTTDTQYF
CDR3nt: TGTGCCAGCAGCAAAGCACAGGATTTTACCACAGATACGCAGTATTTT

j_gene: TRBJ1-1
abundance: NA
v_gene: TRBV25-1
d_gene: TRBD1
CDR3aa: CASGLLETGATEAFF
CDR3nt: TGTGCCAGCGGATTGCTTGAAACAGGGGCCACTGAAGCTTTCTTT

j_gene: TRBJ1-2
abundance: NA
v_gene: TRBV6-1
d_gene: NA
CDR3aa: CASSDQGGQPKIGYTF
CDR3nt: TGTGCCAGCAGTGATCAAGGAGGGCAGCCGAAGATAGGCTACACCTTC

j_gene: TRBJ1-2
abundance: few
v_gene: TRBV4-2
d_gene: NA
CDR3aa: CASSQEVSEYGYTF
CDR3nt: TGTGCCAGCAGCCAAGAGGTGTCGGAGTATGGCTACACCTTC

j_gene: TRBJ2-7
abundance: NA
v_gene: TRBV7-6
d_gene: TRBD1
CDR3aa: CASSRQGAYEQYF
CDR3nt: TGTGCCAGCAGCCGACAGGGAGCCTACGAGCAGTACTTC

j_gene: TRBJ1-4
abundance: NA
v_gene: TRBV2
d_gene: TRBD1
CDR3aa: CASILGGTGDEKLFF
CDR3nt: TGTGCCAGCATCCTGGGGGGGACAGGGGATGAAAAACTGTTTTTT

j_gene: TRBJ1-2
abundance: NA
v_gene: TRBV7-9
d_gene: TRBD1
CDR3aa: CASSLDRNNYGYTF
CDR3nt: TGTGCCAGCAGCTTGGACAGGAACAACTATGGCTACACCTTC

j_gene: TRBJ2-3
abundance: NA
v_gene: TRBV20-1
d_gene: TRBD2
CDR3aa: CSATGAGGQYF
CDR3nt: TGCAGTGCTACTGGGGCGGGAGGCCAGTATTTT

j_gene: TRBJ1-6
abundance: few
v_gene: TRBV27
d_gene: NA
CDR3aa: CASSPRRVLNSPLHF
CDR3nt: TGTGCCAGCAGTCCAAGACGGGTTCTCAATTCACCCCTCCACTTT

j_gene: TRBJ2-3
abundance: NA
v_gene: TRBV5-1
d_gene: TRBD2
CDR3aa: CASSLVSRSAGEADTQYF
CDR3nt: TGCGCCAGCAGCTTGGTTTCTCGGTCGGCGGGAGAGGCAGATACGCAGTATTTT

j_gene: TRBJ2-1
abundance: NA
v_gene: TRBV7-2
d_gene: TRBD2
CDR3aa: CASRASGASSYNEQFF
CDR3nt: TGTGCCAGCAGGGCCAGCGGGGCTAGCTCCTACAATGAGCAGTTCTTC

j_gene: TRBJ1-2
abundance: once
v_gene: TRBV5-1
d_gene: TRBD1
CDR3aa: CASSLRQGRNYGYTF
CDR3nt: TGCGCCAGCAGCCTCCGACAGGGGAGGAACTATGGCTACACCTTC

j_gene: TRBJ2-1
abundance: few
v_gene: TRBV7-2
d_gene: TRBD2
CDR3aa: CASSHAPGGRYNEQFF
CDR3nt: TGTGCCAGCAGCCACGCCCCGGGGGGGCGCTACAATGAGCAGTTCTTC

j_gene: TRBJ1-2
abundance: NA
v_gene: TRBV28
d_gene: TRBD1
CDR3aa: CASSLGTGGVSYGYTF
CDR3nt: TGTGCCAGCAGTTTAGGGACAGGGGGCGTTTCCTATGGCTACACCTTC

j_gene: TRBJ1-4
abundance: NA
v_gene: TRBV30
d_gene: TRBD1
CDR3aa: CAGGSGGTGYNGEKLFF
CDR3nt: TGTGCCGGGGGTTCTGGGGGGACAGGGTACAACGGTGAAAAACTGTTTTTT

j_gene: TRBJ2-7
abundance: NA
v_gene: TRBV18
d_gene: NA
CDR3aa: CASSPPAGATYEQYF
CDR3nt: TGTGCCAGCTCACCACCGGCAGGGGCAACCTACGAGCAGTACTTC

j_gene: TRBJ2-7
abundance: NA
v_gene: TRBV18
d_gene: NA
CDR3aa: CASSFARSSYEQYF
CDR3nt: TGTGCCAGCTCCTTTGCACGTAGCTCCTACGAGCAGTACTTC

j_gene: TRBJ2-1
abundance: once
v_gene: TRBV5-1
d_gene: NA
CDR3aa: CASSIGSYNEQFF
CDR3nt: TGCGCCAGCAGCATAGGGAGTTACAATGAGCAGTTCTTC

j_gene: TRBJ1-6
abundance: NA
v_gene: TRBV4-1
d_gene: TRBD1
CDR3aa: CASSQEWDREAWNSPLHF
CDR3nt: TGCGCCAGCAGCCAAGAATGGGACAGGGAAGCTTGGAATTCACCCCTCCACTTT

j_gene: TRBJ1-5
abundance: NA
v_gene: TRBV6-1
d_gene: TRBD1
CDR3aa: CASREGGGQPQHF
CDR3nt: TGTGCCAGCAGAGAAGGGGGCGGTCAGCCCCAGCATTTT

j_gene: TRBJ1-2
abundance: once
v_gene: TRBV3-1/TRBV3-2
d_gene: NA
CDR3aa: CASSPDSFYGYTF
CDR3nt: TGTGCCAGCAGCCCCGACTCATTCTATGGCTACACCTTC

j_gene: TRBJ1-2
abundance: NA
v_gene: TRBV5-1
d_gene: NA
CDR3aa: CASSPSGAEGYTF
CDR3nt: TGCGCCAGCAGCCCTTCTGGAGCCGAGGGCTACACCTTC

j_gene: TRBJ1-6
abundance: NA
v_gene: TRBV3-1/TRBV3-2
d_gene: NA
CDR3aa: CASSQDLGSSYNSPLHF
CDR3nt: TGTGCCAGCAGCCAAGATCTAGGGAGCTCCTATAATTCACCCCTCCACTTT

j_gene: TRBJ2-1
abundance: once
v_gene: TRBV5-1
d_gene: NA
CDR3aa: CASSLGGLGYNEQFF
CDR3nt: TGCGCCAGCAGCTTGGGAGGGCTAGGCTACAATGAGCAGTTCTTC

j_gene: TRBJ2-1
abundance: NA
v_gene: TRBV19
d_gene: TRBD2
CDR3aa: CASSMQRGVSYNEQFF
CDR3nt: TGTGCCAGTAGTATGCAGCGGGGGGTCTCCTACAATGAGCAGTTCTTC

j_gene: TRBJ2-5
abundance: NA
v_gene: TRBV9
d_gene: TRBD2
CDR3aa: CASSVSAGGGETQYF
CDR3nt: TGTGCCAGCAGCGTATCAGCGGGAGGGGGGGAGACCCAGTACTTC

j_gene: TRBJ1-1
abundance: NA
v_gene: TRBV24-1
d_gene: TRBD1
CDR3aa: CATSPGDRGVFF
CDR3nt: TGTGCCACCAGCCCGGGTGACAGGGGGGTTTTCTTT

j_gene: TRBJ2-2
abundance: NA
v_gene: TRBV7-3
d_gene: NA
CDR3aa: CASSQTGNTGELFF
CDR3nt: TGTGCCAGCAGTCAGACAGGGAACACCGGGGAGCTGTTTTTT

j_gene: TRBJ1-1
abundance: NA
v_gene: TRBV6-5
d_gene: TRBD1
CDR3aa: CASSRGQGGTEAFF
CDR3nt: TGTGCCAGCAGTAGGGGACAGGGGGGCACTGAAGCTTTCTTT

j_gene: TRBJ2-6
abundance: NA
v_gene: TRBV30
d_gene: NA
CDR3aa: CAWSVRGIGLSGANVLTF
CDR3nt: TGTGCCTGGAGTGTACGAGGGATAGGTCTCTCTGGGGCCAACGTCCTGACTTTC

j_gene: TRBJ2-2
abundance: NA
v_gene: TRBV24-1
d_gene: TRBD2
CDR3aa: CATGPHGEGSGELFF
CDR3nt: TGTGCCACCGGGCCGCACGGGGAGGGATCCGGGGAGCTGTTTTTT

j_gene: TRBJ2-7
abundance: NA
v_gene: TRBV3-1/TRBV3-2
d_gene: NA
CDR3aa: CASSQEGVYEQYF
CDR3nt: TGTGCCAGCAGCCAAGAGGGAGTCTACGAGCAGTACTTC

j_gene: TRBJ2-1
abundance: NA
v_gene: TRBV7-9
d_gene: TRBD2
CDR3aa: CASSLGPLAGASGNNEQFF
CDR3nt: TGTGCCAGCAGCTTAGGACCTCTAGCGGGAGCTTCCGGGAACAATGAGCAGTTCTTC

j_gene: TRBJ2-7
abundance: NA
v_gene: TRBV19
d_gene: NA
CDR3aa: CASSIGRDRARYEQYF
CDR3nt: TGTGCCAGTAGTATAGGGCGGGACAGAGCCCGCTACGAGCAGTACTTC

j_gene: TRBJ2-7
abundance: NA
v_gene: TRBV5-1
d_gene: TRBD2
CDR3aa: CASSAGVSYEQYF
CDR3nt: TGCGCCAGCAGCGCGGGGGTCTCCTACGAGCAGTACTTC

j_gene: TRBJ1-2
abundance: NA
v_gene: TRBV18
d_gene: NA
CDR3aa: CASSLPPRNTYGYTF
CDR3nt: TGTGCCAGCTCACTACCCCCCAGGAATACCTATGGCTACACCTTC